The 5 T cell receptor beta chains below were found in one sample sequenced in a study of lymphopenia after photon versus proton radiotherapy. Sequenced by immunoSEQ multiplex PCR; TCRdb stores in-frame clones only, minus some. The data show fewer than 25,000 clones, approximately 84% seen once. The sample was peripheral blood, taken from a patient treated with photon-based radiotherapy. These receptors originate from a man in his forties with gastric cancer.

The chain links TRBV4-1 to TRBJ1-1; D is uncertain. The ends were cut back, 6 bases at V and 1 base at J, with 6 bases in the middle. CDR3 length: 12 residues. Germline V gene data show CDR1 as MGHRA and CDR2 as YSYEKL. CDR3 sequence reads: CASRGWNTEAFF. The CDR3 DNA reads TGCGCCAGCAGGGGCTGGAACACTGAAGCTTTCTTT.

This sequence joins TRBV7-2 and TRBJ1-1; D ambiguous. The germline V and J ends were trimmed by 3 bases and 6 bases, with 5 bases remaining between them. CDR1 is SGHTA and CDR2 is FQGNSA in the germline V gene. This CDR3 contains 11 residues. This CDR3 reads CASSFLAEAFF. The CDR3 DNA reads as TGTGCCAGCAGCTTCCTGGCTGAAGCTTTCTTT.

The chain uses TRBV11-2 and TRBJ2-7; D unresolved. Germline V lookup: CDR1 SGHAT, CDR2 FQNNGV. This CDR3 is built from 13 residues. V lost 5 bases and J lost 0, with 8 bases in between. CDR3: CASSRRISYEQYF. As DNA, the CDR3 is TGTGCCAGCAGCCGACGCATCTCCTACGAGCAGTACTTC.

V usage is TRBV7-2 and J usage is TRBJ1-2; TRBD1 is a possible D gene (6 bases). Germline V CDR1 and CDR2: SGHTA, FQGNSA. V was clipped by 5 bases and J by 2 bases, with 12 bases between them. This CDR3 region has 14 residues. This chain's CDR3 is CASSPATGNYGYTF. CDR3 DNA: TGTGCCAGCAGCCCCGCGACAGGAAACTATGGCTACACCTTC.

The chain uses TRBV6-6 and TRBJ1-2, with TRBD1 matching 7 bases. After removal of 2 bases from V and 4 bases from J, the junction contained 4 bases not matched to a gene. Germline V CDR1 and CDR2: MNHNY, SVGAGI (reference sequence). The CDR3 sequence is 14 residues long. The CDR3 reads CASSYQGQPYGYTF. As DNA, the CDR3 is TGTGCCAGCAGTTACCAGGGACAGCCCTATGGCTACACCTTC.